This T cell receptor (beta chain) was sequenced for a study of post-analysis software for immune sequencing data. Regarding the study as a whole: In patients, TRBV5-6, TRBV5-1 and TRBV20-1 belonged to roughly 5 TRBV segments found more frequently than in controls. Compared with controls, patients showed significantly lower normalized Chao1 diversity.

Every TCR beta cDNA library bore unique molecular identifiers. From around 1 to 10 million T cells, 400,000 to 500,000 cDNA molecules were obtained. From the PCR reads, TCRdb called clonotypes with MiXCR, one entry per CDR3 protein. The table lists approximately 460,000 distinct CDR3 sequences, roughly 45% of them singletons. Germline V gene data show CDR1 as SGDLS and CDR2 as YYNGEE. J lost 3 bases, V lost 3 bases, and 3 bases had no gene match. The CDR3 is 14 amino acids. This clonotype was counted between two and nine times. Its antigen remains unknown. The sequence was collected from a girl under 18 with multiple sclerosis. The specimen sequenced was blood. This sequence joins TRBV9 and TRBJ1-2; 9 bases are shared with TRBD1. CDR3 loop: CASSGGQGYYGYTF. The CDR3 bases are TGTGCCAGCAGCGGCGGACAGGGGTACTATGGCTACACCTTC.